Here is one TCR beta chain with its context. Its antigen is not identified. These data originate in a study of CD8 T cells in ankylosing spondylitis. Overall study findings and caveats: A TCR beta motif of under 10 highly homologous variants appeared characteristic of ankylosing spondylitis blood.

TCRdb itself ran the 5' RACE reads through MiXCR, one entry per CDR3 protein. The sample shows roughly 670,000 distinct CDR3 sequences, under 20% of them seen only once. The length of the CDR3 is 13 residues. V gave up 8 bases and J gave up 0 bases, with 10 bases separating them. In germline, CDR1 is MNHEY, CDR2 SMNVEV (reference sequence). This clonotype originated in a male donor with ankylosing spondylitis. The source material was blood, either unsorted or a sorted T cell fraction (not recorded which). The chain carries TRBV27 and TRBJ1-1; D remains ambiguous. CDR3 coding DNA: TGTGCCAGCGGAAACATTCTGAACACTGAAGCTTTCTTT. Translated: CASGNILNTEAFF.